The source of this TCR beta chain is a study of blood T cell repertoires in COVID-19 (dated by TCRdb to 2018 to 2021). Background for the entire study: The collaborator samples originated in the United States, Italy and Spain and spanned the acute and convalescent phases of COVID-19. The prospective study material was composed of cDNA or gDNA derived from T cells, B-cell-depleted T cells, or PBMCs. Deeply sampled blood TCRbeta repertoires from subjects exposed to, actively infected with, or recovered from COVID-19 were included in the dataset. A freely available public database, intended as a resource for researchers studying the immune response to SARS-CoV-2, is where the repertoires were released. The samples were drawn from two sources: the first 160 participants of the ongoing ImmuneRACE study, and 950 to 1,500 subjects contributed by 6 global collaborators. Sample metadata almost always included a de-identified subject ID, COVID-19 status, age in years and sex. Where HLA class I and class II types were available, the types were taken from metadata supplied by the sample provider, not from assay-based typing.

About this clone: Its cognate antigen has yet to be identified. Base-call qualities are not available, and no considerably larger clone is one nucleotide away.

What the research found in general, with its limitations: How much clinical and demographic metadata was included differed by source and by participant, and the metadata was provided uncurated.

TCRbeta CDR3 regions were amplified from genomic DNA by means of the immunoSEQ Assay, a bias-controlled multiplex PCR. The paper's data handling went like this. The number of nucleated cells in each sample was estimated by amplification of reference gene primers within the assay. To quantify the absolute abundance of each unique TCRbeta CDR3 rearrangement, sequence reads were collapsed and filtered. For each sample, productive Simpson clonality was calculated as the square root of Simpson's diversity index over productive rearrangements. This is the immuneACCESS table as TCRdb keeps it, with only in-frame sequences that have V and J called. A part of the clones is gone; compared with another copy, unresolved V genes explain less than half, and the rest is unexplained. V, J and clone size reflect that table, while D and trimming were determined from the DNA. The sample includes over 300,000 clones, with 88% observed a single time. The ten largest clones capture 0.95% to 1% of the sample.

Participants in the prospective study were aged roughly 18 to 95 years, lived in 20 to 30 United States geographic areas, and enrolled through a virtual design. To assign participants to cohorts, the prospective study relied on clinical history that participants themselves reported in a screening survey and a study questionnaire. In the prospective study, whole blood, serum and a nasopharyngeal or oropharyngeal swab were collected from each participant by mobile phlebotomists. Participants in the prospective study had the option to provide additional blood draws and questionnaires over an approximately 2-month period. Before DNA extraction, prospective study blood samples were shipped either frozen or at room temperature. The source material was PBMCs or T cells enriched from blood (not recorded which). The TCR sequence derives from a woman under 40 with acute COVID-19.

The encoded CDR3 is CASSYTTGFNSPLHF. Read as DNA, the sequence is TGTGCCAGCAGCTATACGACAGGGTTTAATTCACCCCTCCACTTT. Recombination linked TRBV7-2 to TRBJ1-6; 7 middle bases align to TRBD1. CDR1 SGHTA and CDR2 FQGNSA were looked up in the germline V gene. V and J are trimmed by 4 bases and 6 bases, and the gene matches miss 6 bases of the junction. From its cysteine to its phenylalanine, the CDR3 spans 15 amino acids. Only the CDR3 region is kept as DNA, spanning 45 bases read in frame from base 1.